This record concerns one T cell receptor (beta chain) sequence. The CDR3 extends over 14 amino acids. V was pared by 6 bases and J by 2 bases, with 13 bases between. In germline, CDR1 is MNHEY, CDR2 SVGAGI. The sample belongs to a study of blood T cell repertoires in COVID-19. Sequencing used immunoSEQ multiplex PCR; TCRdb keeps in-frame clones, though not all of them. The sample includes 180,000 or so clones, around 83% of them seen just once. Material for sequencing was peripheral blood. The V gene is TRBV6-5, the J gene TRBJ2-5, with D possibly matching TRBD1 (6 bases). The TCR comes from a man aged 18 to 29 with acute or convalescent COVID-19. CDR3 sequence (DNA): TGTGCCAGCAGCCACAGGACAGCTCAAGAGACCCAGTACTTC. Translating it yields CASSHRTAQETQYF.